Below are 16 T cell receptor beta chains sequenced from a single sample in a study of graft-versus-host responses after intestinal transplantation. Assay used: immunoSEQ multiplex PCR; TCRdb lists only in-frame clones, some missing. The sample contains about 57,000 clones, 70% to 90% of which appear only once. This specimen was PBMCs, taken 26 days after transplant. Receptor source: a human patient who received an intestinal transplant, so some T cells may come from the graft donor.

This clone was counted between two and nine times. The chain links TRBV28 to TRBJ2-7, with TRBD1 matching 9 bases. Per the germline V gene, CDR1 is MDHEN and CDR2 is SYDVKM. J gave up 1 base and V 3 bases, and 4 bases lay outside the gene matches. The CDR3 is 15 amino acids. The CDR3 loop is CASSLGDRVSYEQYF. The CDR3 DNA is TGTGCCAGCAGTTTGGGGGACAGGGTTTCCTACGAGCAGTACTTC. Full variable domain (outside the CDR3, taken from reference TRBV28 and TRBJ2-7): DVKVTQSSRYLVKRTGEKVFLECVQDMDHENMFWYRQDPGLGLRLIYFSYDVKMKEKGDIPEGYSVSREKKERFSLILESASTNQTSMYLCASSLGDRVSYEQYFGPGTRLTVT.

This sequence joins TRBV9 and TRBJ1-3; a weak D match, TRBD1 (5 bases). CDR1 SGDLS and CDR2 YYNGEE come from the germline V gene. This CDR3 contains 19 residues. With 3 bases removed from V and 2 bases from J, the gap between germline ends came to 24 bases. The CDR3 DNA sequence: TGTGCCAGCAGCGCCGAGGCCGGGACTCCCATGGGTCCTGGAAACACCATATATTTT. Its translation: CASSAEAGTPMGPGNTIYF.

This clone occurred once. The chain links TRBV4-1 to TRBJ2-3; the D gene is possibly TRBD2 (5 bases). CDR1 is MGHRA, CDR2 YSYEKL, per germline. Trimming cost V 1 base and J 4 bases, with 18 bases left between them. The CDR3 is 17 residues long. Written as DNA, the CDR3 is TGCGCCAGCAGCCAAGGCGGCCACAGTGGAGGCTCAGATACGCAGTATTTT. Protein product: CASSQGGHSGGSDTQYF.

The V call is TRBV6-1, the J call TRBJ1-5; the D is unclear. This CDR3 contains 15 residues. With 4 bases removed from V and 5 bases from J, the gap between germline ends came to 15 bases. CDR1 and CDR2 from the germline V gene are MNHNS and SASEGT. DNA of the CDR3: TGTGCCAGCAGTGCCGAGAGTACACTAGATCAGCCCCAGCATTTT. It translates to CASSAESTLDQPQHF.

The chain combines TRBV4-3 with TRBJ2-2, with 10 bases identical to TRBD2. CDR3 size: 19 residues. The junction had 9 bases not matched to a gene; V was cut back by 1 base and J by 1 base. Per the germline V gene, CDR1 is LGHNA and CDR2 is YSLEER. CDR3 DNA sequence: TGCGCCAGCAGCCAAGCGGGCAGCGGGGGGGCGGGGAACACCGGGGAGCTGTTTTTT. As protein: CASSQAGSGGAGNTGELFF.

V is TRBV27 and J is TRBJ1-2, with D possibly being TRBD1 (6 bases). Germline CDR1 is MNHEY and CDR2 is SMNVEV (reference sequence). The germline V and J ends were trimmed by 6 bases and 8 bases, with 19 bases remaining between them. The CDR3 has 14 residues. CDR3 protein: CASSSDLGGQGYTF. The CDR3 DNA sequence: TGTGCCAGCAGCTCTGACCTTGGTGGACAGGGCTACACCTTC.

The CDR3 DNA reads as TGTGCCAGCAGTTACTATATCGTGGGACAGGGGTTTTATTCACCCCTCCACTTT. This sequence encodes CASSYYIVGQGFYSPLHF. This sequence joins TRBV28 and TRBJ1-6; 10 positions match TRBD1. The CDR3 covers 18 residues. The V and J ends lost 4 bases and 8 bases, in that order; junction bases with no gene match: 14. The germline gives CDR1 MDHEN, CDR2 SYDVKM.

V usage is TRBV5-4 and J usage is TRBJ1-1, with a weak D call TRBD1 (6 bases). Deletions cut 4 bases from V and 0 bases from J, with 19 bases between. Germline V gives CDR1 SGHNT, CDR2 YYREEE (reference sequence). The length of the CDR3 is 17 residues. CDR3 coding DNA: TGTGCCAGCAGCGGTTACAACAGGGTTGGCGTGAACACTGAAGCTTTCTTT. The encoded protein is CASSGYNRVGVNTEAFF.

V and J are TRBV21-1 and TRBJ1-5; the DNA was not compared with TRBD1, the D call given in the table. TRBV21-1 is described as a pseudogene. CDR3 length equals 20 residues. In nucleotides, the CDR3 is TGTGCCAGCAGCGCACTCAAACGGGACAGGGCAAATATAGCAAATCAGCCCCAGCATTTT. Translated: CASSALKRDRANIANQPQHF.

The J gene is TRBJ1-1, the V gene TRBV6-6, with no clear D. The CDR3 contains 14 residues. Trimming took off 0 bases at V and 1 base at J, with 6 bases between the two ends. Germline V gives CDR1 MNHNY, CDR2 SVGAGI (reference sequence). The CDR3 coding sequence is TGTGCCAGCAGTTACTCGGAGGGGAACACTGAAGCTTTCTTT. Translated: CASSYSEGNTEAFF.

The J gene is TRBJ1-2, the V gene TRBV2; D not resolved. The CDR3 is 11 residues long. From germline, CDR1 is SNHLY and CDR2 FYNNEI. With 11 bases removed from V and 8 bases from J, the gap between germline ends came to 15 bases. CDR3 sequence reads: CALRETLGYTF. The CDR3 DNA sequence: TGTGCCTTACGGGAGACCCTGGGCTACACCTTC.

The V call is TRBV10-3, the J call TRBJ2-3, with D possibly TRBD1 on 5 matching bases. Germline loops: CDR1 ENHRY, CDR2 SYGVKD. Trimming pared 5 bases from V and 4 bases from J, leaving 19 bases between. This CDR3 has 16 residues. The DNA for the CDR3 is TGTGCCATCAGTAGGGGCGAGCGTTTGGGCCCAGATACGCAGTATTTT. Its protein is CAISRGERLGPDTQYF.

The chain recombines TRBV27 with TRBJ1-1; D unresolved. The germline V gene has CDR1 MNHEY and CDR2 SMNVEV (reference sequence). Trimming took off 7 bases at V and 8 bases at J, with 14 bases between the two ends. This CDR3 has 12 amino acids. The CDR3 nucleotides read TGTGCCAGCATTTCTGAGAGGGTAGAAGCTTTCTTT. Protein: CASISERVEAFF.

This clone was detected once. The identical CDR3 is also encoded by other nucleotide sequences in the sample. The chain couples TRBV6-5 to TRBJ2-3, with 11 bases identical to TRBD2. J gave up 3 bases and V 6 bases, and 5 bases lay outside the gene matches. Per the germline V gene, CDR1 is MNHEY and CDR2 is SVGAGI. The length of the CDR3 is 15 residues. Here the CDR3 reads CASSLAGGGTDTQYF. The CDR3 DNA follows: TGTGCCAGCAGCCTAGCGGGGGGAGGTACAGATACGCAGTATTTT.

V is TRBV6-4 and J is TRBJ1-5, with 7 positions matching TRBD1. Germline CDR1 reads MRHNA; CDR2 reads SNTAGT. The CDR3 length is 17 residues. J was trimmed by 1 base and V by 4 bases; bases with no gene match: 10. This CDR3 is CASSALPDRASNQPQHF. In DNA form, the CDR3 reads TGTGCCAGCAGTGCCCTCCCCGACAGGGCAAGCAATCAGCCCCAGCATTTT.

The V and J genes are TRBV4-2 and TRBJ1-1, with 7 bases identical to TRBD1. This CDR3 contains 14 residues. Losses at the gene ends were 0 bases for V and 7 bases for J; bases not matched to a gene: 5. The V gene's germline CDR1 is LGHNA and CDR2 YNFKEQ. For the CDR3, the DNA is TGTGCCAGCAGCCAAGAGGGACAGTACTTTGAAGCTTTCTTT. Protein: CASSQEGQYFEAFF.